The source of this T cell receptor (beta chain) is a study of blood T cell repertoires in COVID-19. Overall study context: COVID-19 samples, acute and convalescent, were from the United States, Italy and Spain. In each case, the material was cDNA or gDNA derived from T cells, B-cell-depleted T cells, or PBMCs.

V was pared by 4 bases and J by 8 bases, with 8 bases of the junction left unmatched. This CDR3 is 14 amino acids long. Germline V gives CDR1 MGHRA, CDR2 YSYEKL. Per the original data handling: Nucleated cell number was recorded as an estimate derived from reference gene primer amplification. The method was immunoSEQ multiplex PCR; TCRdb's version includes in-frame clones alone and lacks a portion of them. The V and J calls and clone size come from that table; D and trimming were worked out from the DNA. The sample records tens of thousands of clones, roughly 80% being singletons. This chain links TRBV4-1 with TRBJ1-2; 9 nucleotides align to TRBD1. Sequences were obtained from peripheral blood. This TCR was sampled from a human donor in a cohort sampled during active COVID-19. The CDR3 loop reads CASSPRDRAGGYTF. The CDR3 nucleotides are TGCGCCAGCAGCCCCCGGGACAGGGCCGGGGGCTACACCTTC.